These 9 T cell receptor beta chains were sequenced from one sample in a study of cytomegalovirus exposure and HLA in healthy donors. Data came from immunoSEQ multiplex PCR; TCRdb stores just in-frame clones and leaves some out. The sample contains about 280,000 clones, around 87% of which appear only once. The sequenced sample was PBMCs. Receptor source: a woman younger than 30 in good health and CMV-seronegative.

This clone was found once. The chain recombines TRBV5-1 with TRBJ1-2, with TRBD1 matching over 7 bases. V lost 4 bases and J lost 5; bases outside the gene matches: 8. This CDR3 is built from 14 residues. CDR1 is SGHRS and CDR2 is YFSETQ in the germline V gene. CDR3 loop: CASSPAGTEYGYTF. The CDR3 DNA reads TGCGCCAGCAGCCCTGCCGGGACAGAGTATGGCTACACCTTC.

The genes are TRBV19 and TRBJ1-5; D might be TRBD1 (5 bases). CDR3 length: 15 residues. V shed 3 bases and J shed 2 bases, with 11 bases lying between them. Germline loops: CDR1 LNHDA, CDR2 SQIVND (reference sequence). Written as DNA, the CDR3 is TGTGCCAGTAGTATGCGACAGTTAGGCAATCAGCCCCAGCATTTT. As protein: CASSMRQLGNQPQHF.

This chain connects TRBV5-1 to TRBJ1-1; no clear D gene. The ends were cut back, 1 base at V and 1 base at J, with 5 bases in the middle. Germline V gene sequence: CDR1 SGHRS, CDR2 YFSETQ. The length of the CDR3 is 13 residues. CDR3 DNA sequence: TGCGCCAGCAGCTTGACATGGAACACTGAAGCTTTCTTT. It yields the protein CASSLTWNTEAFF.

CDR3 amino acids: CASSYRVGDTQYF. CDR3 DNA: TGTGCCAGCAGTTACCGTGTCGGAGATACGCAGTATTTT. This rearrangement joins TRBV6-5 to TRBJ2-3; no clear D. V lost 2 bases, J lost 5 bases, and 8 bases lay in between. The CDR3 spans 13 residues. CDR1 is MNHEY and CDR2 is SVGAGI in the germline V gene.

The J gene is TRBJ2-7, the V gene TRBV5-6; TRBD1 matches 7 bases. The trim removed 5 bases at V and 0 bases at J, leaving 5 bases unmatched. The CDR3 consists of 14 residues. In germline, CDR1 is SGHDT, CDR2 YYEEEE. CDR3 sequence (DNA): TGTGCCAGCAGACGACACAGGGGCTCCTACGAGCAGTACTTC. It yields the protein CASRRHRGSYEQYF.

The chain employs TRBV5-1 and TRBJ2-4; the match to TRBD2 covers 12 bases. CDR3 size: 18 residues. The junction had 5 bases not matched to a gene; V was cut back by 0 bases and J by 1 base. CDR1 SGHRS and CDR2 YFSETQ come from the germline V gene. The CDR3 coding sequence is TGCGCCAGCAGCTTGGGTCTAGCGGGAGGGCGCGCCAAAAACATTCAGTACTTC. Translation gives CASSLGLAGGRAKNIQYF.

The V call is TRBV11-3, the J call TRBJ2-5, with D perhaps matching TRBD2 (6 bases). This CDR3 spans 14 amino acids. In germline, CDR1 is SGHNT, CDR2 YENEEA. Trimming left V 4 bases short and J 7 bases short, with 16 bases between. CDR3 residues: CASSSTAGSGTQYF. The CDR3 nucleotides are TGTGCCAGCAGCTCAACCGCGGGGTCGGGGACCCAGTACTTC.

The J gene is TRBJ2-7, the V gene TRBV28; TRBD1 agrees at 8 bases. The germline V gene encodes CDR1 MDHEN and CDR2 SYDVKM. Trimming cost V 5 bases and J 9 bases; bases outside gene matches: 9. CDR3 length: 13 amino acids. The chain's CDR3 is CASSGQGEVGQYF. The CDR3 coding sequence is TGTGCCAGCAGTGGACAGGGTGAAGTCGGGCAGTACTTC. The complete variable domain, with remaining parts taken from reference TRBV28 and TRBJ2-7, reads DVKVTQSSRYLVKRTGEKVFLECVQDMDHENMFWYRQDPGLGLRLIYFSYDVKMKEKGDIPEGYSVSREKKERFSLILESASTNQTSMYLCASSGQGEVGQYFGPGTRLTVT.

The rearrangement uses TRBV5-6 and TRBJ2-2, with TRBD2 identical over 7 bases. Per germline, CDR1 SGHDT and CDR2 YYEEEE. V lost 4 bases to trimming and J lost 7 bases; unmatched junction nucleotides: 16. CDR3 length equals 17 residues. CDR3 protein: CASSPRGVRERIGELFF. CDR3 DNA sequence: TGTGCCAGCAGCCCCCGAGGGGTGCGGGAGAGGATCGGGGAGCTGTTTTTT.